One sample yielded the 17 T cell receptor beta chains listed below, sequenced in a study of T cell repertoires in cytomegalovirus infection. Via MiXCR, TCRdb re-called the reads, giving one row per CDR3 protein. The sample has about 570,000 distinct CDR3 sequences, 40% seen once; the top ten hold 48%. No cognate antigen is known for these TCRs. The sample in question was cultured PBMCs, obtained from culture after CMV antigen stimulation. The receptor source for this set is a human donor in good health (CMV status not recorded). Some clones in this sample may be carry-over from other donors' samples.

V and J are TRBV2 and TRBJ2-7; a possible D gene is TRBD2 (5 bases). Trimming removed 5 bases at V and 5 bases at J, with 16 bases between. Germline-derived CDR1 and CDR2 are SNHLY and FYNNEI. The CDR3 contains 14 residues. CDR3 in amino acids: CASSSEGIVDEQYF. CDR3 coding DNA: TGTGCCAGCAGTAGCGAGGGTATCGTGGACGAGCAGTACTTC.

This chain connects TRBV24-1 to TRBJ2-3; TRBD1 matches 7 bases. Germline V gene lookup returns CDR1 KGHDR and CDR2 SFDVKD. V lost 4 bases, J lost 5 bases, and 8 bases stayed unmatched. The CDR3 length is 15 residues. CDR3 amino acids: CATSDERTGQDTQYF. CDR3 sequence (DNA): TGTGCCACCAGTGACGAGCGGACAGGCCAAGATACGCAGTATTTT.

The V gene is TRBV12-3 or TRBV12-4, the J gene TRBJ2-2, with TRBD2 as a possible D gene (5 bases). V was trimmed by 6 bases and J by 6 bases, leaving 20 bases between them. This CDR3 comprises 16 residues. CDR3 sequence (DNA): TGTGCCAGCAGAACGTCTTGGAGGATTCCTTCCGGGGAGCTGTTTTTT. Its protein product is CASRTSWRIPSGELFF.

The chain couples TRBV2 to TRBJ2-2; no clear D gene. This CDR3 has 10 residues. From germline, CDR1 is SNHLY and CDR2 FYNNEI. V was trimmed by 5 bases and J by 7 bases, leaving 2 bases between them. The CDR3, as DNA: TGTGCCAGCAGTATCGGGGAGCTGTTTTTT. The encoded protein is CASSIGELFF.

Concerning this clonotype: A junction end diverges from the germline sequence, so it may reflect a read error. The chain recombines TRBV7-2 with TRBJ2-7; D might be TRBD2 (6 bases). This CDR3 is built from 14 residues. Germline CDR1 reads SGHTA; CDR2 reads FQGNSA. CDR3 nucleotide sequence: TGTGCCAGCAGCTTTAGCGGAGACGCATACGAGCAGTGCTTC. Protein: CASSFSGDAYEQCF. The full variable domain, completed using reference TRBV7-2 and TRBJ2-7, is GAGVSQSPSNKVTEKGKDVELRCDPISGHTALYWYRQSLGQGLEFLIYFQGNSAPDKSGLPSDRFSAERTGGSVSTLTIQRTQQEDSAVYLCASSFSGDAYEQCFGPGTRLTVT.

The chain is built from TRBV7-9 and TRBJ1-3; 8 positions agree with TRBD1. CDR1 is SEHNR and CDR2 is FQNEAQ in the germline V gene (reference sequence). V lost 4 bases and J lost 0; bases outside the gene matches: 11. The CDR3 has 18 amino acids. The CDR3 loop is CASSSDRGRTLSGNTIYF. DNA of the CDR3: TGTGCCAGCAGCTCAGACAGGGGAAGGACTCTCTCTGGAAACACCATATATTTT.

This clonotype was detected a few times. The chain combines TRBV6-2 or TRBV6-3 with TRBJ2-6, with 7 nucleotides matching TRBD1. Germline lookup yields CDR1 MNHEY and CDR2 SVGEGT. The trim removed 6 bases at V and 0 bases at J, leaving 8 bases unmatched. The CDR3 consists of 17 residues. The CDR3: CASRYGTAASGANVLTF. CDR3 nucleotide sequence: TGTGCCAGCAGATACGGGACAGCGGCCTCTGGGGCCAACGTCCTGACTTTC.

This chain links TRBV12-3 or TRBV12-4 with TRBJ2-5; 12 positions agree with TRBD2. After removal of 4 bases from V and 4 bases from J, the junction contained 7 bases not matched to a gene. This CDR3 has 16 amino acids. CDR3 nucleotides: TGTGCCAGCAGTTCCCCTAGCGGGGGGGCTGGAGAGACCCAGTACTTC. Translating gives CASSSPSGGAGETQYF.

This clonotype was observed a handful of times. The chain recombines TRBV7-2 with TRBJ2-7, with 10 bases fitting TRBD1. Per the germline V gene, CDR1 is SGHTA and CDR2 is FQGNSA. The CDR3 runs to 13 residues. V trimming: 7 bases; J trimming: 5 bases; junction bases outside the gene matches: 5. The CDR3 DNA reads as TGTGCCAGCACCCGGGACAGGGGTGACGAGCAGTACTTC. Translated, it gives CASTRDRGDEQYF.

The chain combines TRBV7-2 with TRBJ2-5; TRBD2 agrees at 11 bases. The CDR3 sequence is 15 residues long. The germline CDR1 and CDR2 sequences are SGHTA and FQGNSA. Trimming removed 6 bases from V and 2 bases from J; junction bases left unmatched: 5. CDR3 DNA sequence: TGTGCCAGCAGTCTAGCGGGGGGTCGGCAAGAGACCCAGTACTTC. Translated: CASSLAGGRQETQYF.

The gene calls are TRBV7-3 and TRBJ1-1, with TRBD1 matching 10 bases. The CDR3 covers 15 residues. V lost 5 bases and J lost 3; bases outside the gene matches: 6. Germline V CDR1 and CDR2: SGHTA, FQGTGA. CDR3 sequence reads: CASSAPGQGYTEAFF. The CDR3 DNA reads TGTGCCAGCAGCGCGCCGGGACAGGGGTACACTGAAGCTTTCTTT.

This clonotype was seen a handful of times. The V and J genes are TRBV7-2 and TRBJ2-2; TRBD2 matches 7 bases. The germline V gene has CDR1 SGHTA and CDR2 FQGNSA. The CDR3 is made up of 15 amino acids. The trim removed 1 base at V and 4 bases at J, leaving 3 bases unmatched. Here the CDR3 DNA reads TGTGCCAGCAGCTTAGTTCGGACTAGCACCGGGGAGCTGTTTTTT. Protein sequence: CASSLVRTSTGELFF.

In its sample, this clonotype was seen once. The chain joins TRBV2 to TRBJ2-1; D possibly corresponds to TRBD2 (6 bases). This CDR3 spans 13 amino acids. The V end was cut by 6 bases, the J end by 5 bases, with 11 bases between. Germline V gene lookup returns CDR1 SNHLY and CDR2 FYNNEI. The CDR3 sequence: CASRPGTDNEQFF. The CDR3 DNA reads TGTGCCAGCAGGCCCGGGACTGACAATGAGCAGTTCTTC.

The sample holds a few counts of this clonotype. The V gene is TRBV20-1, the J gene TRBJ1-4; 7 bases map to TRBD1. CDR1 is DFQATT, CDR2 SNEGSKA, per germline (reference sequence). The J segment lost 5 bases and the V segment lost 3 bases, leaving 3 bases of the junction unmatched. This CDR3 comprises 13 residues. CDR3 coding DNA: TGCAGTGCTAGGACAGGGTGGAATGAAAAACTGTTTTTT. As protein: CSARTGWNEKLFF.

This chain connects TRBV6-1 to TRBJ1-1; no clear D gene. The CDR3 is made up of 15 amino acids. Trimming shortened V by 8 bases and J by 0 bases, and 16 bases separated the two germline ends. Looked up from germline, CDR1 is MNHNS and CDR2 is SASEGT. The CDR3 nucleotides are TGTGCCAGCGTCCCCTCCTGGGTGGTGAACACTGAAGCTTTCTTT. It encodes CASVPSWVVNTEAFF.

The rearrangement uses TRBV12-3 or TRBV12-4 and TRBJ2-3, with D maybe TRBD1 (6 bases). V was shortened by 11 bases and J by 2 bases, with 17 bases between the two germline ends. This CDR3 is built from 14 residues. DNA of the CDR3: TGTGCCTCAACGAAGGGGGATTACACAGATACGCAGTATTTT. Encoded protein: CASTKGDYTDTQYF.

The table lists this clonotype with many counts. The chain is built from TRBV7-2 and TRBJ2-5, with unresolved D. Germline V gene lookup returns CDR1 SGHTA and CDR2 FQGNSA. The CDR3 is made up of 14 amino acids. V shed 5 bases and J shed 7 bases, with 17 bases lying between them. The CDR3 is CASSPRVDTGTQYF. CDR3 nucleotides: TGTGCCAGCAGCCCCCGGGTTGATACGGGGACCCAGTACTTC. Complete variable domain (other parts from reference TRBV7-2 and TRBJ2-5): GAGVSQSPSNKVTEKGKDVELRCDPISGHTALYWYRQSLGQGLEFLIYFQGNSAPDKSGLPSDRFSAERTGGSVSTLTIQRTQQEDSAVYLCASSPRVDTGTQYFGPGTRLLVL.